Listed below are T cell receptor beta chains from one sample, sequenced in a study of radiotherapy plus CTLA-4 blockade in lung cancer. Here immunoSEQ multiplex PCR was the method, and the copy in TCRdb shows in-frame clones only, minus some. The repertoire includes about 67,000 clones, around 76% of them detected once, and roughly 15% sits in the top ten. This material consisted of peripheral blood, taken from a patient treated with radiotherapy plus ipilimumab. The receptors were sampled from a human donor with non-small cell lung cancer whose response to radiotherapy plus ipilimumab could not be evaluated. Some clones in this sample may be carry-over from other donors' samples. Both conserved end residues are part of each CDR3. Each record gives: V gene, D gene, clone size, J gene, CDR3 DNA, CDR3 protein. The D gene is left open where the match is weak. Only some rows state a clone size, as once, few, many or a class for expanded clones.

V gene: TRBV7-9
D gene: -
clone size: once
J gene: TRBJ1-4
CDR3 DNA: TGTGCCAGCAATCCTGGGTCCTTACGGGGTGAAAAACTGTTTTTT
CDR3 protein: CASNPGSLRGEKLFF

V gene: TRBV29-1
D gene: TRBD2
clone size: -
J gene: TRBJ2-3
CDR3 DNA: TGCAGCGTCTCTAGCGGGGCGACAGATACGCAGTATTTT
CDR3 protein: CSVSSGATDTQYF

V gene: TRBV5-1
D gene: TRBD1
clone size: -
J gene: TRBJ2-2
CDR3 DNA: TGCGCCAGCAGCTTTCGGACAGGGGACACCGGGGAGCTGTTTTTT
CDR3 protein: CASSFRTGDTGELFF

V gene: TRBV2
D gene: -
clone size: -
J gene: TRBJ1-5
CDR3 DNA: TGTGCCAGCAGGCGGACAGGCAATCAGCCCCAGCATTTT
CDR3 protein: CASRRTGNQPQHF

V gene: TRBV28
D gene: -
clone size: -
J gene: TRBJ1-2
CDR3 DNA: TGTGCCAGCAGTCCCAGGGGCTTTAACTATGGCTACACCTTC
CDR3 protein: CASSPRGFNYGYTF

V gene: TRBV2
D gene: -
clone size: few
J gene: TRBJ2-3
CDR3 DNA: TGTGCCAGCAGCTTCCTCGTTGATACGCAGTATTTT
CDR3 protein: CASSFLVDTQYF

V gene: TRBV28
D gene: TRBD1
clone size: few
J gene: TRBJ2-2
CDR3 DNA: TGTGCCAGCAGTTTAACCGGGACAGGGGGCACCGGGGAGCTGTTTTTT
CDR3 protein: CASSLTGTGGTGELFF

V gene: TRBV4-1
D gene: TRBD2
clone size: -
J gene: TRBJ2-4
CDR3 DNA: TGCGCCAGCAGCCGGATAGCGGGGGAGGGGGACATTCAATACTTC
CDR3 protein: CASSRIAGEGDIQYF

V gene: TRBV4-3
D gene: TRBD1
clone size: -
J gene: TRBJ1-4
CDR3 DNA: TGCGCCAGCAGCCAAGGGACAGGAGGGGGAAGAGCAACTAATGAAAAACTGTTTTTT
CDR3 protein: CASSQGTGGGRATNEKLFF

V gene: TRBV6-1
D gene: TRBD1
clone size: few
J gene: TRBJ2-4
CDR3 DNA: TGTGCCAGCAGTGAAGTCGCAGGGGGTATGAACATTCAGTACTTC
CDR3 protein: CASSEVAGGMNIQYF

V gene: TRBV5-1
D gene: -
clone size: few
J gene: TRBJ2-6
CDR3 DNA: TGCGCCAGTGATCAGTATTCGGGGGCCAACGTCCTGACTTTC
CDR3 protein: CASDQYSGANVLTF

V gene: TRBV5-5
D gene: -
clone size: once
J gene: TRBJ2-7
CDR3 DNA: TGTGCCAGCAGCTCTGACAGTGGGGCCTCCCAGGACGAGCAGTACTTC
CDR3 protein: CASSSDSGASQDEQYF

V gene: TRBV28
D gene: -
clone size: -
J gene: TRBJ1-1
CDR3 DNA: TGTGCCAGCAGCAACACCAAGACAGTATCCAGCACTGAAGCTTTCTTT
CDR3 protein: CASSNTKTVSSTEAFF

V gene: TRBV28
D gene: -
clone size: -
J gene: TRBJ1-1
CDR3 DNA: TGTGCCAGCACTACCAGCACGGGAAGCGGGAAGGCTGAAGCTTTCTTT
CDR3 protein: CASTTSTGSGKAEAFF

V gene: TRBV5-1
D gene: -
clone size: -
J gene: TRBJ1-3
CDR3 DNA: TGCGCCAGCAGCTTGGGACAGGAAGGAGCTGGAAACACCATATATTTT
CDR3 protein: CASSLGQEGAGNTIYF

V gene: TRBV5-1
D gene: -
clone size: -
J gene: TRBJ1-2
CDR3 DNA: TGCGCCAGCAGCTTCGCCCAGGAAGGCTACACCTTC
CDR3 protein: CASSFAQEGYTF

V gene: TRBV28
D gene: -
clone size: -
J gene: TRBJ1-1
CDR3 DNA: TGTGCCAGCAGTCCCTTGCAGGGAGAAGCTTTCTTT
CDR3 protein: CASSPLQGEAFF

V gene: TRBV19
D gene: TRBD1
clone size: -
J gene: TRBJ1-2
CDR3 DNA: TGTGCCAGTAGTATCGGGACAGGGGTCGGCTACACCTTC
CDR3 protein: CASSIGTGVGYTF

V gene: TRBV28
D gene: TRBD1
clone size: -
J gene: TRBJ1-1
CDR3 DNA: TGTGCCAGCAGATTTTCGCGACAGGGGCCCCCTCCTGAAGCTTTCTTT
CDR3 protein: CASRFSRQGPPPEAFF

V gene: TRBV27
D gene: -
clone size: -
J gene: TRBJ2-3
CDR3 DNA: TGTGCCAGCATCTTAAGGGGTGCCGGGTCACACCACACAGATACGCAGTATTTT
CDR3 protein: CASILRGAGSHHTDTQYF

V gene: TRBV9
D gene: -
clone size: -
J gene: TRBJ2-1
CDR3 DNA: TGTGCCAGCAGCGTAGTCGGATCGACAGCCTACAATGAGCAGTTCTTC
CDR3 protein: CASSVVGSTAYNEQFF

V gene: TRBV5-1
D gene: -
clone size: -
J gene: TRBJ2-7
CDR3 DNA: TGCGCCAGCAGCTTGGACACCTACGAGCAGTACTTC
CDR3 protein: CASSLDTYEQYF

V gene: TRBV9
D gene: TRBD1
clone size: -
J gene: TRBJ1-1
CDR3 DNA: TGTGCCAGCAGCGTAGGGATCAGATCCGGGACAGGGGGTAGAAACACTGAAGCTTTCTTT
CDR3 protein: CASSVGIRSGTGGRNTEAFF

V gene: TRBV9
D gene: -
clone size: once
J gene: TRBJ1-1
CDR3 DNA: TGTGCCAGCAGCGTAGGGGGACAAGGGGAAGCTTTCTTT
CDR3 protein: CASSVGGQGEAFF

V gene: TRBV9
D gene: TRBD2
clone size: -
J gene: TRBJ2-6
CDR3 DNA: TGTGCCAGCAGCGCCCCCGTGGGGGGGACTGGGGCCAACGTCCTGACTTTC
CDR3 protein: CASSAPVGGTGANVLTF

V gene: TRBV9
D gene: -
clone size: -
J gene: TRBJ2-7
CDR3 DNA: TGTGCCAGCAGCGGGAGCGGCTACGAGCAGTACTTC
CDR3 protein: CASSGSGYEQYF

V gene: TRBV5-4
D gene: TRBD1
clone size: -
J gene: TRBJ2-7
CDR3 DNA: TGTGCCAGCAGCTCTGACAGGGCGTACGAGCAGTACTTC
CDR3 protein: CASSSDRAYEQYF

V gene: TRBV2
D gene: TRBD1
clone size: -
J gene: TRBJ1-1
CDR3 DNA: TGTGCCAGCAGGCCCCCTCCAGGGACAGGTGGCACTGAAGCTTTCTTT
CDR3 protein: CASRPPPGTGGTEAFF

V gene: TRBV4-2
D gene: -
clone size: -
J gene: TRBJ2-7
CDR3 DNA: TGTGCCAGCAGCCAAGGACTGGCTGGGGGGTCCGACGAGCAGTACTTC
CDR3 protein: CASSQGLAGGSDEQYF

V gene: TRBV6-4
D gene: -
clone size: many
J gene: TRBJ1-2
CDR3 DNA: TGTGCCAGCAGTGCACAGGGCTATGGCTACACCTTC
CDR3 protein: CASSAQGYGYTF

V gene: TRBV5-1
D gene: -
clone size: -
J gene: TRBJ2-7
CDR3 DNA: TGCGCCAGCAGCCCCGGGGAGGGGGGGGGAAGCTACGAGCAGTACTTC
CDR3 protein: CASSPGEGGGSYEQYF

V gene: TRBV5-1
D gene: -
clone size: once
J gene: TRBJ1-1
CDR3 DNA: TGCGCCAGCAGTTACCTAGCTAGTGGAGGAACTGAAGCTTTCTTT
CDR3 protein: CASSYLASGGTEAFF

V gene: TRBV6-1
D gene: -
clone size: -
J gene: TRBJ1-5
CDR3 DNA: TGTGCCAGCAGTGAAGAGCAGGGATATTTTGGCAATCAGCCCCAGCATTTT
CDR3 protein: CASSEEQGYFGNQPQHF

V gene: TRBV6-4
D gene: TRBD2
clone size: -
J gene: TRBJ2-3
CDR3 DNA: TGTGCCAGCAGTGATTCGGGGGGGAGCACAGATACGCAGTATTTT
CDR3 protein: CASSDSGGSTDTQYF

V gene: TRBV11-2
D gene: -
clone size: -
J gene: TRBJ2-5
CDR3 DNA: TGTGCCAGCCGCGGGCTGGAAGAGACCCAGTACTTC
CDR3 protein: CASRGLEETQYF

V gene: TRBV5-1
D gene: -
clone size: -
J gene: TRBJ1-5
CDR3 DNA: TGCGCCAGCAGCTTGGGGGTCGGGACACCCTCGGAGGCCCAGCATTTT
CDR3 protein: CASSLGVGTPSEAQHF

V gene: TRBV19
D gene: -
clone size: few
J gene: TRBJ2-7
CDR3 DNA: TGTGCCAGTAGCGCGCAGGGTTTCGACGAGCAGTACTTC
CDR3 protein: CASSAQGFDEQYF

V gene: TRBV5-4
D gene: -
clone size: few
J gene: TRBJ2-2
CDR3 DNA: TGTGCCAGCTGGAGGAGAGGGGGTTCCGGGGAGCTGTTTTTT
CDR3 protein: CASWRRGGSGELFF

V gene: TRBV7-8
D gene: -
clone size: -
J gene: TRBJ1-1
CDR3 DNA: TGTGCCAGCAGCACCGGTTCGAACACTGAAGCTTTCTTT
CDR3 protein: CASSTGSNTEAFF

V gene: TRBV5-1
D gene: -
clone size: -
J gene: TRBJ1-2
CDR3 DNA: TGCGCCAGCAGCCAACAGGAGAACTATGGCTACACCTTC
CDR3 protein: CASSQQENYGYTF